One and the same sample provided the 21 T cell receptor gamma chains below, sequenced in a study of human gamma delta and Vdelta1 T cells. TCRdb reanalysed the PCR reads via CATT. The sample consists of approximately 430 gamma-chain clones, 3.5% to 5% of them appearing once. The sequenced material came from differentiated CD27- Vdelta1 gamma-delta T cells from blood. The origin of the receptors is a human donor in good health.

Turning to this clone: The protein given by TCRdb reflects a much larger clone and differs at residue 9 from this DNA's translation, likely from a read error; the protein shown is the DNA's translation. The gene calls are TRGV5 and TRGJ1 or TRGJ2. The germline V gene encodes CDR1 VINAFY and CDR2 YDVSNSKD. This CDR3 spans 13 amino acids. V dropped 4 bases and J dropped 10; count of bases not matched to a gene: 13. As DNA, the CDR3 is TGTGCCACCTGGGAGAAGCCAGGGAAAAAGAAACTCTTT. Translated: CATWEKPGKKKLF.

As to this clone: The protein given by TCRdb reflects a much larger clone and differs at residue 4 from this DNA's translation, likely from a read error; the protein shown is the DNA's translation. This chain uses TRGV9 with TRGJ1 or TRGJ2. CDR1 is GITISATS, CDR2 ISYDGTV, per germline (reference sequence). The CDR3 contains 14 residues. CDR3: CALGETLVYYKKLF. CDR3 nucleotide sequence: TGTGCCTTGGGGGAGACTCTGGTTTATTATAAGAAACTCTTT.

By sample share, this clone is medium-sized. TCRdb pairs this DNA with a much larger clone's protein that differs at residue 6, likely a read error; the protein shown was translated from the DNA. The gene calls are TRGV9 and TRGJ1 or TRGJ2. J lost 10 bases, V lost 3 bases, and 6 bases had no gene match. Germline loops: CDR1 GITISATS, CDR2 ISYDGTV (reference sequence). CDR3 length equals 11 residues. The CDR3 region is CALWEIGKKLF. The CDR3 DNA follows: TGTGCCTTGTGGGAGATTGGCAAGAAACTCTTT.

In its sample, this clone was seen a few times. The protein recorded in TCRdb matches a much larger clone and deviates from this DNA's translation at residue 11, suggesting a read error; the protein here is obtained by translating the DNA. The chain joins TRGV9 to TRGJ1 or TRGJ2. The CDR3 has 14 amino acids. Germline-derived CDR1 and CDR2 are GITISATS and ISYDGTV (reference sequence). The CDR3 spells CALWETLVYYEKLF. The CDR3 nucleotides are TGTGCCTTGTGGGAGACTCTGGTTTATTATGAGAAACTCTTT.

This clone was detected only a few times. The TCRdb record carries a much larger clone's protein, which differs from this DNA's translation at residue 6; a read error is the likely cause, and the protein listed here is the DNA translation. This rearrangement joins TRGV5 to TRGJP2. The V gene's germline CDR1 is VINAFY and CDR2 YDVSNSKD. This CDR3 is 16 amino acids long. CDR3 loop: CATWDMKVSRDWIKTF. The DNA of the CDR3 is TGTGCCACCTGGGACATGAAAGTTAGTCGTGATTGGATCAAGACGTTT.

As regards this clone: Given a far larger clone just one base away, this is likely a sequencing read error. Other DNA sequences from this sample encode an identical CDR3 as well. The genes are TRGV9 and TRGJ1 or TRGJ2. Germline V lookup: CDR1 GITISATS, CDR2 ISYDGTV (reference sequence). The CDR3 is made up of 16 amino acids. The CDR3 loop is CALWEPDRLIHYKKLF. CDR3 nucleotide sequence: TGCGCCTTGTGGGAGCCCGACCGCCTGATCCATTATAAGAAACTCTTT.

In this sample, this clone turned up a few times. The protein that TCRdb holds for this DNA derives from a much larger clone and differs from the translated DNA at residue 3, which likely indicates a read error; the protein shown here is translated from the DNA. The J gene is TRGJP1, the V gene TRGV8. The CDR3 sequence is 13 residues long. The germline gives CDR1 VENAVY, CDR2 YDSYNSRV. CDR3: CAAWDTTGWFKIF. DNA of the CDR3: TGTGCCGCCTGGGATACCACTGGTTGGTTCAAGATATTT.

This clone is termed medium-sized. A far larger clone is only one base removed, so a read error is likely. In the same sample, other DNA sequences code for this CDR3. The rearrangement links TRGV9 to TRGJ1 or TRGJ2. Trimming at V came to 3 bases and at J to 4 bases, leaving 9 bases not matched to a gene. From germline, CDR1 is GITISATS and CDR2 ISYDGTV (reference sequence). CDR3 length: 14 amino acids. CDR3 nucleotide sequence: TGTGCCTTGTGGGAGACTCTGGTGTATTATAAGAAACTCTTT. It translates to CALWETLVYYKKLF.

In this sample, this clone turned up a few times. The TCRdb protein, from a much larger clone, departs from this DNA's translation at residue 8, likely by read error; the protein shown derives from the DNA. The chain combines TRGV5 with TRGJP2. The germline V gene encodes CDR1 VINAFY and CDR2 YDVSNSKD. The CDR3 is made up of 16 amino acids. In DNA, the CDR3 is TGTGCCACCTGGGACAGGAAAGCTAGTCGTGATTGGATCAAGACGTTT. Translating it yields CATWDRKASRDWIKTF.

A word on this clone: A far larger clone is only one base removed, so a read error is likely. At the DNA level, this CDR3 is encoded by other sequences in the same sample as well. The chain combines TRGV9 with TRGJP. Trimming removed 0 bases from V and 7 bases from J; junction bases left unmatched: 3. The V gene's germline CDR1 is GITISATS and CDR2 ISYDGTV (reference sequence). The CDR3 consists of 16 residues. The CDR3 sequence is CALWEVRELGKKIKVF. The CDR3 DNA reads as TGTGCCTTGTGGGAGGTGCGTGAGTTGGGCAAAAAAATCAAGGTATTT.

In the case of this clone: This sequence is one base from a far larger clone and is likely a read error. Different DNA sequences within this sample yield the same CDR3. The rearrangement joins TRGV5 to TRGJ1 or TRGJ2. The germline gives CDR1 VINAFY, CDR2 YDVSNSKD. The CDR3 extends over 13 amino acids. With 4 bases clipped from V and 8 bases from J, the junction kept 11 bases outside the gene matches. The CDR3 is CATWEKPGHKKLF. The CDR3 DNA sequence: TGTGCCACCTGGGAAAAGCCAGGGCATAAGAAACTCTTT.

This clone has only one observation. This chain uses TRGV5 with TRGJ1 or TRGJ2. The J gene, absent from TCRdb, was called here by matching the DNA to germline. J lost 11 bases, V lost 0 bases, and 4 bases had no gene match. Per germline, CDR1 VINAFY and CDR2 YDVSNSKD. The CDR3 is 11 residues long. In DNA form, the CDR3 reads TGTGCCACCTGGGACAGGCATCAGAAACTCTTT. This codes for CATWDRHQKLF.

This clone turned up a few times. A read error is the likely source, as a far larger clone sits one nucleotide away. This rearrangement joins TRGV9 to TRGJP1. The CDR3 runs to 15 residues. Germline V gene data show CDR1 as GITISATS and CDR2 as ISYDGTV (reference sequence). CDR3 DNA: TGTGCCTTGTGGGAGCCCCATACCACTGGTCGGTTCAAGATATTT. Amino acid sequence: CALWEPHTTGRFKIF.

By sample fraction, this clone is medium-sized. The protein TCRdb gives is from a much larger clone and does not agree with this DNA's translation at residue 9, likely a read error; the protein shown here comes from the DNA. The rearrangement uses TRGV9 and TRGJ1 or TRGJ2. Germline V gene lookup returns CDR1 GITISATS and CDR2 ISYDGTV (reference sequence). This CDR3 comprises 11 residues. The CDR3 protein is CALWEVGKNLF. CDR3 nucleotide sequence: TGTGCCTTGTGGGAGGTTGGCAAGAACCTCTTT.

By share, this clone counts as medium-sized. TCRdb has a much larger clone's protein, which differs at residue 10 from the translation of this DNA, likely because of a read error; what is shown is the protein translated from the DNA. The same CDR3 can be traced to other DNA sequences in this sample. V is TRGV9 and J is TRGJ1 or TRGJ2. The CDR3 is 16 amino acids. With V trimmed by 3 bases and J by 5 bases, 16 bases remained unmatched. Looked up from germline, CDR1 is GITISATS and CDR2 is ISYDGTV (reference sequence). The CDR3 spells CALWEPDRLVHYKKLF. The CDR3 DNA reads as TGTGCCTTGTGGGAGCCCGACCGCCTGGTCCATTATAAGAAACTCTTT.

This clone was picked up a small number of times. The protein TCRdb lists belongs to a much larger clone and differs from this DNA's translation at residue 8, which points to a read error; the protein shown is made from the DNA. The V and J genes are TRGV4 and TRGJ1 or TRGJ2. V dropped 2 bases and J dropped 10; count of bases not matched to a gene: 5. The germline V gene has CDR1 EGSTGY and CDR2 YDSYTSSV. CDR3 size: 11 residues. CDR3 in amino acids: CATWDAVKKLF. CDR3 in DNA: TGTGCCACCTGGGATGCAGTAAAGAAACTCTTT.

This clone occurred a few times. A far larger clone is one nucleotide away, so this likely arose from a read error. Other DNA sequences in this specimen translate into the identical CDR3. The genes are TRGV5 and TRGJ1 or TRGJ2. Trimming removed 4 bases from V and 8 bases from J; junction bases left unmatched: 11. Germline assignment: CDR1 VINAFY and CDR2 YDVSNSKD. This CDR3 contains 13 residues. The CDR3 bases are TGTGCCACCTGGGAGAAACCAGGGCATAAGAAACTCTTT. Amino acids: CATWEKPGHKKLF.

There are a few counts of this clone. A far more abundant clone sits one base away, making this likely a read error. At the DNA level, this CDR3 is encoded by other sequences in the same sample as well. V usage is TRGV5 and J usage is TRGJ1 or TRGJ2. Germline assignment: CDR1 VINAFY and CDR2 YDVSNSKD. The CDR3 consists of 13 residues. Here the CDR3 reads CATWEKPGHKKLF. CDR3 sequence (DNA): TGTGCTACCTGGGAGAAGCCAGGGCATAAGAAACTCTTT.

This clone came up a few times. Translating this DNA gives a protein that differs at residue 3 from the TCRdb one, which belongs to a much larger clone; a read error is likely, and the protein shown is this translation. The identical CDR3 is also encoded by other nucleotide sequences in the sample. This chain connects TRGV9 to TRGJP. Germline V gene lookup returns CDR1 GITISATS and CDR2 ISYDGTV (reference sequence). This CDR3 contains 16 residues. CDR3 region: CAVWEVRELGKKIKVF. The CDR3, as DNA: TGTGCCGTGTGGGAGGTGCGGGAGTTGGGCAAAAAAATAAAGGTCTTT.

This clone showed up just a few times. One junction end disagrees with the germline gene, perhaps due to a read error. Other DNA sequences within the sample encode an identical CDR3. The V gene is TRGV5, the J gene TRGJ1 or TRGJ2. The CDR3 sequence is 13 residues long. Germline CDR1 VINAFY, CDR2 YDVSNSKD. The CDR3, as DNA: TGCGCCACCTGGGAGAAGCCAGGGCATAAGAAACTATTT. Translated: CATWEKPGHKKLF.

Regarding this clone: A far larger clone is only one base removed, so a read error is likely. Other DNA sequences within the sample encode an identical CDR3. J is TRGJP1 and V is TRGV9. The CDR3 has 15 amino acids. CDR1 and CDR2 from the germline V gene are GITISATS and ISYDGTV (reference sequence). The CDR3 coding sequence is TGTGCCTTGTGGGAGCCCCATACCACTGGGTGGTTCAAGATATTT. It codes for CALWEPHTTGWFKIF.